Each of the 28 T cell receptor beta chains below was sequenced from the same sample in a study of cytomegalovirus exposure and HLA in healthy donors. Vbeta (60) and Jbeta (13) primers were used in the PCR. Method: immunoSEQ multiplex PCR; TCRdb's copy keeps in-frame clones and lacks some. Among approximately 160,000 clones listed, around 80% were seen once. The sequencing sample was made of PBMCs. The receptors shown here come from a woman aged 45-59 years in good health and CMV-seropositive.

The CDR3 here is CASSGSRGPHNQPQHF. The CDR3 bases are TGTGCCAGTAGCGGTTCCAGGGGCCCCCACAATCAGCCCCAGCATTTT. The rearrangement links TRBV19 to TRBJ1-5; maybe TRBD1 (6 bases). Per germline, CDR1 LNHDA and CDR2 SQIVND (reference sequence). The CDR3 consists of 16 residues. V was shortened by 6 bases and J by 3 bases, with 18 bases between the two germline ends.

V usage is TRBV7-2 and J usage is TRBJ2-7; 8 bases are a match to TRBD1. The V and J ends lost 6 bases and 3 bases, in that order; junction bases with no gene match: 4. Germline assignment: CDR1 SGHTA and CDR2 FQGNSA. The CDR3 spans 13 residues. For the CDR3, the DNA is TGTGCCAGCAGGCGGGACAGGATCTACGAGCAGTACTTC. This gives the protein CASRRDRIYEQYF. Using reference TRBV7-2 and TRBJ2-7 for the parts outside the CDR3, the full variable domain is GAGVSQSPSNKVTEKGKDVELRCDPISGHTALYWYRQSLGQGLEFLIYFQGNSAPDKSGLPSDRFSAERTGGSVSTLTIQRTQQEDSAVYLCASRRDRIYEQYFGPGTRLTVT.

This chain links TRBV9 with TRBJ1-2, with a weak D call TRBD1 (5 bases). V lost 0 bases and J 7 bases, leaving 10 bases between the germline ends. This CDR3 is 13 amino acids long. Germline CDR1 and CDR2: SGDLS and YYNGEE. This CDR3 is CASSVAGMGGYTF. DNA of the CDR3: TGTGCCAGCAGCGTAGCAGGGATGGGTGGCTACACCTTC. Drawing the rest from reference TRBV9 and TRBJ1-2, the complete variable domain is DSGVTQTPKHLITATGQRVTLRCSPRSGDLSVYWYQQSLDQGLQFLIQYYNGEERAKGNILERFSAQQFPDLHSELNLSSLELGDSALYFCASSVAGMGGYTFGSGTRLTVV.

The chain couples TRBV7-2 to TRBJ2-5, with 10 bases aligning to TRBD1. CDR1 SGHTA and CDR2 FQGNSA come from the germline V gene. This CDR3 is 13 amino acids long. Trimming at V came to 5 bases and at J to 6 bases, leaving 3 bases not matched to a gene. The CDR3 here is CASSPGQGQTQYF. In nucleotides, the CDR3 is TGTGCCAGCAGCCCGGGACAGGGGCAGACCCAGTACTTC.

The chain couples TRBV7-2 to TRBJ2-1; 11 nucleotides align to TRBD2. CDR1 is SGHTA and CDR2 is FQGNSA in the germline V gene. The CDR3 runs to 15 residues. The J segment lost 6 bases and the V segment lost 1 base, leaving 2 bases of the junction unmatched. The CDR3 sequence is CASSLELAGGNEQFF. The CDR3 nucleotides read TGTGCCAGCAGCTTAGAGCTAGCGGGAGGCAATGAGCAGTTCTTC.

This chain connects TRBV6-4 to TRBJ2-2, with 8 nucleotides matching TRBD2. CDR1 MRHNA and CDR2 SNTAGT come from the germline V gene. Losses at the gene ends were 5 bases for V and 2 bases for J; bases not matched to a gene: 1. This CDR3 spans 14 amino acids. The CDR3 loop reads CASSTSGNTGELFF. CDR3 in DNA: TGTGCCAGCAGTACTAGCGGAAACACCGGGGAGCTGTTTTTT.

The V and J genes are TRBV5-6 and TRBJ2-3; 7 positions match TRBD1. This CDR3 contains 15 residues. V shed 5 bases, J shed 2 bases, and the junction held 8 bases outside the gene matches. Germline V CDR1 and CDR2: SGHDT, YYEEEE. Here the CDR3 DNA reads TGTGCCAGCAGGGGGGAAGACAGGGACACAGATACGCAGTATTTT. Translated, it gives CASRGEDRDTDTQYF.

The chain combines TRBV5-6 with TRBJ1-3; a weak D match, TRBD1 (5 bases). The germline CDR1 and CDR2 sequences are SGHDT and YYEEEE. CDR3 size: 16 residues. V lost 4 bases, J lost 0 bases, and 14 bases lay in between. This CDR3 reads CASSGGDYYSGNTIYF. The CDR3 bases are TGTGCCAGCAGCGGAGGGGATTACTACTCTGGAAACACCATATATTTT.

This chain joins TRBV7-9 and TRBJ1-3; D gene ambiguous. The CDR3 contains 15 residues. The germline CDR1 and CDR2 sequences are SEHNR and FQNEAQ (reference sequence). V lost 5 bases and J lost 0, with 11 bases in between. The CDR3 DNA reads as TGTGCCAGCAGCCCGACGGGTGACTCTGGAAACACCATATATTTT. This codes for CASSPTGDSGNTIYF.

The chain joins TRBV6-5 to TRBJ1-2, with 7 bases identical to TRBD1. The CDR3 loop spans 15 amino acids. J was trimmed by 4 bases and V by 6 bases; bases with no gene match: 11. The V gene's germline CDR1 is MNHEY and CDR2 SVGAGI. The CDR3 spells CASSFKGGLGYGYTF. CDR3 sequence (DNA): TGTGCCAGCAGCTTTAAAGGGGGCTTAGGCTATGGCTACACCTTC.

As for this clone: The junction differs from germline at one of its ends, possibly a read error. The rearrangement uses TRBV4-1 and TRBJ2-2, with D perhaps matching TRBD2 (5 bases). Germline V gene sequence: CDR1 MGHRA, CDR2 YSYEKL. The CDR3 sequence is 12 residues long. The DNA of the CDR3 is TGCGCCAGCAGCCCCGAAACCGGGGAGCTGTCTTTT. Translating it yields CASSPETGELSF.

The chain is built from TRBV7-3 and TRBJ2-3; tentative D call: TRBD2 (6 bases). CDR3 length: 15 amino acids. Germline CDR1 is SGHTA and CDR2 is FQGTGA. V lost 3 bases, J lost 1 base, and 11 bases lay in between. DNA of the CDR3: TGTGCCAGCAGCTTCGGGAGTATAGGCACAGATACGCAGTATTTT. This sequence encodes CASSFGSIGTDTQYF.

The rearrangement links TRBV5-4 to TRBJ2-5; 10 bases map to TRBD1. Looked up from germline, CDR1 is SGHNT and CDR2 is YYREEE (reference sequence). This CDR3 spans 14 amino acids. J was trimmed by 5 bases and V by 3 bases; bases with no gene match: 4. The CDR3 DNA follows: TGTGCCAGCAGCTGGGACAGGGGTGGGGAGACCCAGTACTTC. It translates to CASSWDRGGETQYF.

Only a few counts were recorded for this clone. The chain recombines TRBV5-4 with TRBJ1-1; no firm D call. Trimming stripped 0 bases from V and 1 base from J, with 7 bases between. In germline, CDR1 is SGHNT, CDR2 YYREEE (reference sequence). The CDR3 totals 14 residues. The CDR3: CASSLGGSNTEAFF. The CDR3 region has the DNA TGTGCCAGCAGCTTGGGAGGGTCGAACACTGAAGCTTTCTTT.

V is TRBV23-1 and J is TRBJ2-1; the match to TRBD2 covers 8 bases. TRBV23-1 falls under the ORF class, with uncertain function. V trimming: 6 bases; J trimming: 6 bases; junction bases outside the gene matches: 7. The CDR3 has 14 residues. The CDR3 reads CASRHSGTSNEQFF. The CDR3 DNA reads TGCGCCAGCAGGCATAGCGGGACATCCAATGAGCAGTTCTTC.

The J gene is TRBJ1-2, the V gene TRBV5-1; D not resolved. The CDR3 runs to 12 residues. Trimming removed 2 bases from V and 9 bases from J, with 11 bases in between. Germline CDR1 SGHRS, CDR2 YFSETQ. CDR3 DNA sequence: TGCGCCAGCAGCTTCGATACGGGAAGCTACACCTTC. Its protein product is CASSFDTGSYTF.

This clone was recorded once. The chain links TRBV7-2 to TRBJ2-7, with D maybe TRBD2 (5 bases). Trimming shortened V by 1 base and J by 5 bases, and 12 bases separated the two germline ends. The CDR3 runs 14 residues. Germline V gene lookup returns CDR1 SGHTA and CDR2 FQGNSA. In DNA form, the CDR3 reads TGTGCCAGCAGCTTAGGGACTCCAGTCAACGAGCAGTACTTC. Translation gives CASSLGTPVNEQYF.

The gene calls are TRBV28 and TRBJ2-2; weak D call: TRBD2 (5 bases). The germline V gene encodes CDR1 MDHEN and CDR2 SYDVKM. V gave up 2 bases and J gave up 2 bases, with 9 bases separating them. This CDR3 contains 15 residues. The CDR3 nucleotides read TGTGCCAGCAGTTTACCCGGAGGTAACACCGGGGAGCTGTTTTTT. It specifies CASSLPGGNTGELFF.

This rearrangement joins TRBV2 to TRBJ2-3; 9 bases are a match to TRBD1. V shed 8 bases and J 1 base; nucleotides not matched to a gene: 4. Per germline, CDR1 SNHLY and CDR2 FYNNEI. This CDR3 is built from 14 residues. The CDR3 sequence: CASSRTGGTDTQYF. The DNA for the CDR3 is TGTGCCAGCTCCAGGACAGGGGGCACAGATACGCAGTATTTT.

For this clone: This specimen includes other DNA sequences encoding the same CDR3. V and J are TRBV19 and TRBJ1-5; D call uncertain. The CDR3 length is 13 residues. With 3 bases removed from V and 4 bases from J, the gap between germline ends came to 7 bases. Germline assignment: CDR1 LNHDA and CDR2 SQIVND (reference sequence). As DNA, the CDR3 is TGTGCCAGTAGTATTTCGGGAAATCAGCCCCAGCATTTT. Translating it yields CASSISGNQPQHF.

The gene calls are TRBV19 and TRBJ2-2, with D perhaps matching TRBD1 (5 bases). V gave up 2 bases and J gave up 4 bases, with 11 bases separating them. This CDR3 is 15 amino acids long. The germline V gene encodes CDR1 LNHDA and CDR2 SQIVND (reference sequence). The CDR3 DNA follows: TGTGCCAGTAGTATAACTGGGGCGCGCACCGGGGAGCTGTTTTTT. It yields the protein CASSITGARTGELFF.

The rearrangement joins TRBV4-3 to TRBJ2-2; D uncertain. Germline V gene sequence: CDR1 LGHNA, CDR2 YSLEER. CDR3 size: 14 residues. V was pared by 3 bases and J by 5 bases, with 10 bases between. The CDR3 nucleotides are TGCGCCAGCAGCCATGCCCGACTGACCGGGGAGCTGTTTTTT. Protein: CASSHARLTGELFF.

This sequence joins TRBV7-2 and TRBJ2-3; 14 positions agree with TRBD2. The CDR3 contains 18 residues. Germline-derived CDR1 and CDR2 are SGHTA and FQGNSA. Trimming took 5 bases from V and 4 from J; bases not matched to a gene: 11. CDR3 protein: CASSPFMGLAGVSDTQYF. CDR3 bases: TGTGCCAGCAGCCCCTTCATGGGACTAGCGGGAGTGTCAGATACGCAGTATTTT.

V gene TRBV9 combines with J gene TRBJ1-2; 10 nucleotides line up with TRBD1. Germline CDR1 and CDR2: SGDLS and YYNGEE. This CDR3 spans 16 amino acids. The junction had 6 bases not matched to a gene; V was cut back by 4 bases and J by 0 bases. DNA for the CDR3: TGTGCCAGCAGCCTCGGGACAGGGGAATCTAACTATGGCTACACCTTC. Its protein is CASSLGTGESNYGYTF. Full variable domain (rest looked up from reference TRBV9 and TRBJ1-2): DSGVTQTPKHLITATGQRVTLRCSPRSGDLSVYWYQQSLDQGLQFLIQYYNGEERAKGNILERFSAQQFPDLHSELNLSSLELGDSALYFCASSLGTGESNYGYTFGSGTRLTVV.

The chain employs TRBV7-9 and TRBJ1-3, with D unclear. Trimming removed 0 bases from V and 0 bases from J, with 12 bases in between. CDR3 size: 17 residues. Germline lookup yields CDR1 SEHNR and CDR2 FQNEAQ (reference sequence). Written as DNA, the CDR3 is TGTGCCAGCAGCTTAGCCCTGCTAAAGAGCTCTGGAAACACCATATATTTT. Amino acid sequence: CASSLALLKSSGNTIYF.

V and J are TRBV11-2 and TRBJ2-1; TRBD2 matches at 9 bases. With 5 bases clipped from V and 4 bases from J, the junction kept 9 bases outside the gene matches. This CDR3 contains 16 residues. The V gene's germline CDR1 is SGHAT and CDR2 FQNNGV. The CDR3 loop reads CASSRATSGTYNEQFF. For the CDR3, the DNA is TGTGCCAGCAGCCGAGCGACTAGCGGTACTTACAATGAGCAGTTCTTC.

This chain links TRBV18 with TRBJ2-5; D not resolved. This CDR3 spans 15 amino acids. Trimming shortened V by 4 bases and J by 1 base, and 13 bases separated the two germline ends. Germline lookup yields CDR1 KGHSH and CDR2 LQKENI. CDR3 loop: CASSLRDLPQETQYF. Written as DNA, the CDR3 is TGTGCCAGCTCACTTCGCGACTTGCCCCAAGAGACCCAGTACTTC.

About this clone itself: Other DNA sequences of this sample code for an identical CDR3. The genes are TRBV5-6 and TRBJ2-1, with a weak D call TRBD1 (6 bases). The CDR3 length is 15 residues. The germline V gene encodes CDR1 SGHDT and CDR2 YYEEEE. V lost 2 bases and J lost 0, with 9 bases in between. The CDR3 sequence is CASSFDRSSYNEQFF. CDR3 nucleotide sequence: TGTGCCAGCAGCTTCGACAGGAGCTCCTACAATGAGCAGTTCTTC.